The 24 T cell receptor beta chains below come from one sample, sequenced in a study of blood T cell repertoires in COVID-19. TCRdb keeps only in-frame clones here, not all; method: immunoSEQ multiplex PCR. The sample includes about 210,000 clones, approximately 78% of them seen just once. The sequenced material came from PBMCs or T cells enriched from blood (not recorded which). Every receptor here comes from a man aged 40-49 years who had recovered from COVID-19.

Ten or more counts support this clone. The genes are TRBV12-3 or TRBV12-4 and TRBJ1-2; 10 nucleotides line up with TRBD1. This CDR3 comprises 12 residues. V lost 5 bases and J lost 12; bases outside the gene matches: 6. This chain's CDR3 is CASSPGQGVDTF. CDR3 coding DNA: TGTGCCAGCAGTCCCGGACAGGGGGTGGACACCTTC.

This rearrangement joins TRBV6-5 to TRBJ1-2, with a weak D call TRBD1 (5 bases). There are 15 residues in the CDR3. V gave up 6 bases and J gave up 0 bases, with 14 bases separating them. CDR1 and CDR2 (germline): MNHEY, SVGAGI. CDR3: CASRRTGIANYGYTF. CDR3 DNA sequence: TGTGCCAGCAGACGTACAGGTATAGCTAACTATGGCTACACCTTC.

Only one count was recorded for this clone. V and J are TRBV7-9 and TRBJ2-4; 9 nucleotides agree with TRBD1. With 2 bases clipped from V and 1 base from J, the junction kept 6 bases outside the gene matches. Germline V gives CDR1 SEHNR, CDR2 FQNEAQ (reference sequence). There are 17 residues in the CDR3. This CDR3 is CASSLSGTGLAKNIQYF. The CDR3 DNA follows: TGTGCCAGCAGCTTATCGGGGACAGGGTTGGCCAAAAACATTCAGTACTTC.

The chain has TRBV9 and TRBJ2-3, with D possibly matching TRBD2 (6 bases). V lost 1 base and J 2 bases, leaving 8 bases between the germline ends. The CDR3 totals 14 residues. Germline V gives CDR1 SGDLS, CDR2 YYNGEE. CDR3 amino acids: CASSVLLATDTQYF. The CDR3 region has the DNA TGTGCCAGCAGCGTATTACTAGCCACAGATACGCAGTATTTT.

This clone was counted a single time. V is TRBV18 and J is TRBJ1-2; D perhaps matches TRBD1 (5 bases). This CDR3 is 13 amino acids long. CDR1 is KGHSH, CDR2 LQKENI, per germline. The V gene lost 6 bases and the J gene lost 7 bases, with 15 bases spanning the gap. CDR3 sequence reads: CASSPSQGRGYTF. The CDR3 nucleotides read TGTGCCAGCTCCCCGTCCCAGGGCCGTGGCTACACCTTC. Full variable domain (rest looked up from reference TRBV18 and TRBJ1-2): NAGVMQNPRHLVRRRGQEARLRCSPMKGHSHVYWYRQLPEEGLKFMVYLQKENIIDESGMPKERFSAEFPKEGPSILRIQQVVRGDSAAYFCASSPSQGRGYTFGSGTRLTVV.

With regard to this clone: Sequence at one end of the junction differs from germline and may be a read error. V is TRBV5-4 and J is TRBJ1-1; 9 bases line up with TRBD1. The CDR3 runs 14 residues. Germline assignment: CDR1 SGHNT and CDR2 YYREEE (reference sequence). The CDR3 nucleotides are TGTGCCAGCAGCCCTGACCCGGGACAGGGTGGTTCTCAGTTT. Translated, it gives CASSPDPGQGGSQF.

Remarks on this clone: Compared with germline, one end of the junction differs, possibly owing to a read error. The J gene is TRBJ2-7, the V gene TRBV2; tentatively, D is TRBD1 (6 bases). CDR3 size: 11 residues. CDR1 and CDR2 from the germline V gene are SNHLY and FYNNEI. CDR3 sequence: CASSEGHLLSF. Written as DNA, the CDR3 is TGTGCCAGCAGTGAGGGACACCTACTAAGCTTC.

The rearrangement links TRBV6-6 to TRBJ1-2; 8 positions match TRBD1. CDR3 length equals 17 residues. Trimming cost V 5 bases and J 0 bases; bases outside gene matches: 11. CDR1 is MNHNY, CDR2 SVGAGI, per germline (reference sequence). The CDR3 DNA reads as TGTGCCAGCAGTCCGAAGACAGGGGCCAGGTCTAACTATGGCTACACCTTC. It yields the protein CASSPKTGARSNYGYTF.

This clone has a single count. The CDR3 here is CATSRGSGMTHEQYF. The CDR3 DNA reads TGTGCCACCAGCAGAGGTAGCGGGATGACCCACGAGCAGTACTTC. The chain carries TRBV15 and TRBJ2-7; 8 nucleotides line up with TRBD2. Germline V gene sequence: CDR1 LNHNV, CDR2 YYDKDF (reference sequence). The CDR3 spans 15 residues. Trimming took 1 base from V and 5 from J; bases not matched to a gene: 7.

As to this clone: The sample carries other DNA sequences with the same CDR3. J is TRBJ1-1 and V is TRBV2; no clear D gene. Trimming removed 4 bases from V and 1 base from J, with 7 bases in between. CDR3 size: 13 residues. Germline V CDR1 and CDR2: SNHLY, FYNNEI. The CDR3 reads CASSGERNTEAFF. CDR3 nucleotide sequence: TGTGCCAGCAGTGGTGAGCGGAACACTGAAGCTTTCTTT.

This clone was observed a handful of times. The rearrangement links TRBV24-1 to TRBJ2-2; 9 nucleotides align to TRBD1. Losses at the gene ends were 9 bases for V and 6 bases for J; bases not matched to a gene: 10. Germline CDR1 KGHDR, CDR2 SFDVKD. This CDR3 comprises 15 residues. The DNA for the CDR3 is TGTGCCACCTCTCACACAGGGGGCAGGGCCGGGGAGCTGTTTTTT. Its translation is CATSHTGGRAGELFF.

The chain employs TRBV21-1 and TRBJ2-1; the table calls TRBD2, which could not be checked here. TRBV21-1 is tagged as a pseudogene. The CDR3 consists of 16 residues. DNA of the CDR3: TGTGCCAGCAGCGAATTGGGACTAGCGGGATGTGGTGAGCAGTTCTTC. Translating it yields CASSELGLAGCGEQFF.

There are a few counts of this clone. V is TRBV3-1 (or the pseudogene TRBV3-2) and J is TRBJ1-2; no reliable D call. The length of the CDR3 is 11 residues. Trimming cost V 5 bases and J 5 bases, with 6 bases left between them. Germline V gives CDR1 LGHDT, CDR2 YNNKEL (reference sequence). The CDR3 reads CASSTPYGYTF. The CDR3 coding sequence is TGTGCCAGCAGCACTCCGTATGGCTACACCTTC.

The count of this clone is one. J is TRBJ1-6 and V is TRBV29-1; 9 bases are shared with TRBD1. V gave up 7 bases and J gave up 10 bases; unmatched junction bases: 8. This CDR3 contains 13 residues. Germline V gene lookup returns CDR1 SQVTM and CDR2 ANQGSEA. CDR3 region: CSARTGDGSPLHF. CDR3 nucleotide sequence: TGCAGCGCCCGGACAGGGGATGGGTCACCCCTCCACTTT.

The genes are TRBV7-2 and TRBJ1-1; D not resolved. V was trimmed by 3 bases and J by 4 bases, leaving 9 bases between them. CDR3 length: 13 residues. Germline-derived CDR1 and CDR2 are SGHTA and FQGNSA. The CDR3 DNA reads as TGTGCCAGCAGCTTCCCAACAGTCACTGAAGCTTTCTTT. Protein sequence: CASSFPTVTEAFF.

This clone was found a few times. V is TRBV29-1 and J is TRBJ1-1, with 10 nucleotides matching TRBD1. There are 15 residues in the CDR3. Germline V gene data show CDR1 as SQVTM and CDR2 as ANQGSEA. V dropped 5 bases and J dropped 1; count of bases not matched to a gene: 7. CDR3 DNA: TGCAGCGTTCCCAGGACAGGGGGACCGAACACTGAAGCTTTCTTT. Translation: CSVPRTGGPNTEAFF.

This chain connects TRBV2 to TRBJ2-1; 10 bases are shared with TRBD2. Germline V CDR1 and CDR2: SNHLY, FYNNEI. The CDR3 length is 15 residues. J was trimmed by 6 bases and V by 6 bases; bases with no gene match: 8. CDR3 DNA: TGTGCCAGCAGCCGGAGCGGGAGGGGGGCCAATGAGCAGTTCTTC. Amino acid sequence: CASSRSGRGANEQFF.

There are a few counts of this clone. The chain uses TRBV10-3 and TRBJ2-3; 7 nucleotides align to TRBD1. The CDR3 contains 14 residues. The ends lost 4 bases at V and 3 bases at J; junction bases unmatched: 4. Germline V gene lookup returns CDR1 ENHRY and CDR2 SYGVKD. This CDR3 reads CAISGDRPTDTQYF. The CDR3 DNA reads as TGTGCCATCAGTGGGGACAGACCGACAGATACGCAGTATTTT.

The rearrangement links TRBV3-1 (or the pseudogene TRBV3-2) to TRBJ1-2, with D possibly being TRBD1 (5 bases). CDR3 length: 14 amino acids. Trimming cost V 5 bases and J 0 bases, with 10 bases left between them. Germline V lookup: CDR1 LGHDT, CDR2 YNNKEL (reference sequence). CDR3 coding DNA: TGTGCCAGCAGCACAGCAGGGCCTAACTATGGCTACACCTTC. Translating gives CASSTAGPNYGYTF.

This sequence joins TRBV7-4 and TRBJ2-7; a possible D gene is TRBD1 (6 bases). The CDR3 sequence is 16 residues long. Trimming cost V 7 bases and J 0 bases, with 19 bases left between them. The germline gives CDR1 SGHVT, CDR2 SQSDAQ. The CDR3 spells CASTLYTGTLSYEQYF. The CDR3 nucleotides read TGTGCCAGCACACTCTATACCGGGACACTCTCCTACGAGCAGTACTTC. Based on the CDR3 plus reference TRBV7-4 and TRBJ2-7, the full variable domain is GAGVSQSPRYKVAKRGRDVALRCDSISGHVTLYWYRQTLGQGSEVLTYSQSDAQRDKSGRPSGRFSAERPERSVSTLKIQRTEQGDSAVYLCASTLYTGTLSYEQYFGPGTRLTVT.

The chain carries TRBV27 and TRBJ1-1; the D gene is possibly TRBD1 (5 bases). This CDR3 is 13 amino acids long. CDR1 is MNHEY and CDR2 is SMNVEV in the germline V gene (reference sequence). With 0 bases removed from V and 5 bases from J, the gap between germline ends came to 7 bases. CDR3 sequence (DNA): TGTGCCAGCAGTTTATCGCAGGGAACTGAAGCTTTCTTT. Protein product: CASSLSQGTEAFF.

This chain connects TRBV27 to TRBJ1-2, with D possibly being TRBD1 (5 bases). This CDR3 is built from 17 residues. Germline V gene sequence: CDR1 MNHEY, CDR2 SMNVEV (reference sequence). The V end lost 6 bases, the J end lost 2 bases, and 22 bases lay between the germline ends. CDR3: CASSSFGFDSRNYGYTF. In DNA, the CDR3 is TGTGCCAGCAGCAGTTTTGGGTTTGACAGCCGGAACTATGGCTACACCTTC.

This chain uses TRBV28 with TRBJ2-6; D gene unclear. Trimming left V 5 bases short and J 2 bases short, with 10 bases between. From germline, CDR1 is MDHEN and CDR2 SYDVKM. The CDR3 is 15 residues long. In nucleotides, the CDR3 is TGTGCCAGCAGTCCCTCGGGTGCTGGGGCCAACGTCCTGACTTTC. Its protein is CASSPSGAGANVLTF.

The chain's CDR3 is CASSVQNIPGLAGGQFF. CDR3 coding DNA: TGTGCCAGTAGTGTTCAAAATATACCGGGACTAGCGGGGGGGCAGTTCTTC. The chain is built from TRBV19 and TRBJ2-1, with 15 bases aligning to TRBD2. Per the germline V gene, CDR1 is LNHDA and CDR2 is SQIVND (reference sequence). The V segment lost 5 bases and the J segment 12 bases; nucleotides outside the gene matches: 14. The CDR3 runs 17 residues.